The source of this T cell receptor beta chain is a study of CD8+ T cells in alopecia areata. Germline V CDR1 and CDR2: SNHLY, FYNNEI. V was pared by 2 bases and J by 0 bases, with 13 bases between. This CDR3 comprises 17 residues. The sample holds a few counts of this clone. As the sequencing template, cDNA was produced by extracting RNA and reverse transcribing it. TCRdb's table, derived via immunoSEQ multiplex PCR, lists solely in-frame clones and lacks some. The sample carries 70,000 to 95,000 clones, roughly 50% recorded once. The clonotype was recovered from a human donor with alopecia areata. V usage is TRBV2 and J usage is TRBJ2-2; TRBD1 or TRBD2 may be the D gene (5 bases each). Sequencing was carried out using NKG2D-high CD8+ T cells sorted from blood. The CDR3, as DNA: TGTGCCAGCAGTGAAAACCCCTCGGGACCGAACACCGGGGAGCTGTTTTTT. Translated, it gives CASSENPSGPNTGELFF.